A selection of T cell receptor beta chains follows, all from one sample in a study of post-analysis software for immune sequencing data. TCRdb passed the PCR reads through MiXCR, listing each CDR3 protein once. The repertoire has fewer than 850,000 distinct CDR3 sequences, less than 35% of them found once; the top ten carry around 0.56%. Material: blood. The receptors were sampled from a girl between 10 and 17 years old with multiple sclerosis. Each CDR3 is given with its conserved first and last residue. D genes are given only for firm matches. Clone sizes are given selectively: once, few, many, or a class where the clone is expanded.

j_call clone_size v_call d_call cdr3_aa cdr3_nt
TRBJ2-7 many TRBV5-1 TRBD2 CASSSKLAGSYEQYF TGCGCCAGCAGCTCAAAACTAGCGGGATCCTACGAGCAGTACTTC
TRBJ2-7 - TRBV20-1 TRBD1 CSLSGTVSYEQYF TGCAGTTTGTCCGGGACAGTCAGCTACGAGCAGTACTTC
TRBJ2-3 - TRBV20-1 TRBD2 CSASAAGGLPRDTQYF TGCAGTGCTTCGGCAGCGGGGGGACTTCCTAGAGATACGCAGTATTTT
TRBJ1-2 once TRBV28 - CASSRRVPRGYTF TGTGCCAGCTCTCGTCGGGTCCCTAGGGGCTACACCTTC
TRBJ2-2 - TRBV5-1 - CASSLEGLRTGELFF TGCGCCAGCAGCTTGGAGGGGTTACGCACCGGGGAGCTGTTTTTT
TRBJ2-3 - TRBV28 TRBD1 CASSHRGRTDTQYF TGTGCCAGCAGCCACAGGGGACGCACAGATACGCAGTATTTT
TRBJ2-5 - TRBV14 - CASSQGWQGSQYF TGTGCCAGCAGCCAAGGTTGGCAGGGGTCCCAGTACTTC
TRBJ1-2 few TRBV29-1 - CSVEGQNYGYTF TGCAGCGTTGAGGGGCAAAACTATGGCTACACCTTC
TRBJ2-1 - TRBV4-3 - CASSDGLGKSNEQFF TGCGCCAGCAGCGACGGATTGGGGAAGAGCAATGAGCAGTTCTTC
TRBJ2-4 few TRBV20-1 - CSAQSPGVQTIQYF TGCAGTGCACAGAGTCCGGGTGTTCAGACCATTCAGTACTTC
TRBJ2-4 - TRBV5-1 TRBD2 CASSLREGTYPEKNIQYF TGCGCCAGCTCCCTACGGGAGGGGACTTACCCGGAAAAAAACATTCAGTACTTC
TRBJ2-3 - TRBV20-1 TRBD1 CSARDLQGGGTDTQYF TGCAGTGCTAGAGACCTTCAAGGGGGCGGCACAGATACGCAGTATTTT
TRBJ2-5 - TRBV15 - CATSRGLKETQYF TGTGCCACCAGCAGAGGCCTTAAGGAGACCCAGTACTTC
TRBJ1-1 - TRBV6-5 - CASSYEGSMTIEAFF TGTGCCAGCAGTTACGAGGGCAGCATGACCATTGAAGCTTTCTTT
TRBJ2-1 few TRBV7-2 - CASSLRVAPGHEQFF TGTGCCAGCAGCTTAAGGGTGGCGCCAGGTCATGAGCAGTTCTTC